A single sample is the source of the 10 T cell receptor beta chains below, sequenced in a study of cytomegalovirus exposure and HLA in healthy donors. PCR involved 60 Vbeta and 13 Jbeta primers. The protocol was immunoSEQ multiplex PCR, while the TCRdb copy is restricted to in-frame clones and leaves out a portion. The data show fewer than 200,000 clones, approximately 76% seen once. Sequencing input: PBMCs. The receptors derive from a woman aged 18-29 years in good health and CMV-seropositive.

The chain couples TRBV7-9 to TRBJ2-7, with D tentatively TRBD1 (5 bases). Germline assignment: CDR1 SEHNR and CDR2 FQNEAQ (reference sequence). This CDR3 has 12 residues. V shed 5 bases and J shed 3 bases, with 8 bases lying between them. CDR3 bases: TGTGCCAGCAGCCGGACAAGCTACGAGCAGTACTTC. Translating it yields CASSRTSYEQYF.

This chain's CDR3 is CASSFDKDRAEAFF. In DNA, the CDR3 is TGTGCCAGCAGCTTTGATAAGGATCGGGCTGAAGCTTTCTTT. The chain recombines TRBV7-9 with TRBJ1-1; the D is unclear. CDR1 SEHNR and CDR2 FQNEAQ come from the germline V gene (reference sequence). The germline V and J ends were trimmed by 3 bases and 6 bases, with 14 bases remaining between them. This CDR3 has 14 residues.

In this sample, this clone turned up a few times. The V and J genes are TRBV5-1 and TRBJ2-3, with 7 bases aligning to TRBD2. CDR3 length equals 14 residues. Germline CDR1 reads SGHRS; CDR2 reads YFSETQ. V shed 4 bases and J 6 bases; nucleotides not matched to a gene: 8. This CDR3 is CASSQFWGGDTQYF. DNA for the CDR3: TGCGCCAGCAGCCAATTTTGGGGAGGGGATACGCAGTATTTT.

The chain is built from TRBV12-1 and TRBJ1-5. TRBV12-1 is reported as a pseudogene. CDR3 length: 18 residues. The CDR3 coding sequence is TGTGCCAGCAGCTTTTTCTGTGCGGGGAATTCTAGCAATCAGCCCCAGCATTTT. This gives the protein CASSFFCAGNSSNQPQHF.

Comment on this clone: Other DNA sequences in the sample encode the same CDR3. The gene calls are TRBV7-9 and TRBJ1-1; possible D gene TRBD1, 5 bases. CDR1 is SEHNR and CDR2 is FQNEAQ in the germline V gene (reference sequence). This CDR3 has 15 residues. V gave up 5 bases and J gave up 0 bases, with 13 bases separating them. The CDR3 spells CASSPRGLMNTEAFF. Here the CDR3 DNA reads TGTGCCAGCAGCCCGAGGGGACTGATGAACACTGAAGCTTTCTTT. The full variable domain, rest sourced from reference TRBV7-9 and TRBJ1-1, is DTGVSQNPRHKITKRGQNVTFRCDPISEHNRLYWYRQTLGQGPEFLTYFQNEAQLEKSRLLSDRFSAERPKGSFSTLEIQRTEQGDSAMYLCASSPRGLMNTEAFFGQGTRLTVV.

The chain recombines TRBV9 with TRBJ1-2; D is unclear. The V gene's germline CDR1 is SGDLS and CDR2 YYNGEE. CDR3 length: 13 amino acids. V was shortened by 4 bases and J by 8 bases, with 15 bases between the two germline ends. The CDR3 loop is CASSPSGRYGYTF. CDR3 nucleotide sequence: TGTGCCAGCAGCCCCAGTGGGAGATACGGCTACACCTTC.

The chain recombines TRBV7-2 with TRBJ2-7; possible D gene TRBD2, 5 bases. The V gene lost 5 bases and the J gene lost 7 bases, with 15 bases spanning the gap. The V gene's germline CDR1 is SGHTA and CDR2 FQGNSA. CDR3 length: 13 amino acids. This CDR3 reads CASSRAGVVEQYF. The CDR3, as DNA: TGTGCCAGCAGCCGGGCCGGGGTGGTGGAGCAGTACTTC.

This rearrangement joins TRBV11-2 to TRBJ1-2; 8 bases are shared with TRBD1. The CDR3 consists of 15 residues. V shed 5 bases and J 4 bases; nucleotides not matched to a gene: 9. CDR1 and CDR2 from the germline V gene are SGHAT and FQNNGV. CDR3 sequence: CASSRRGQGAYGYTF. The CDR3 coding sequence is TGTGCCAGCAGCCGACGAGGACAGGGAGCCTATGGCTACACCTTC.

This clone was detected a few times. This chain uses TRBV19 with TRBJ2-2; the match to TRBD2 covers 10 bases. Trimming removed 6 bases from V and 6 bases from J; junction bases left unmatched: 4. There are 14 residues in the CDR3. Germline V CDR1 and CDR2: LNHDA, SQIVND (reference sequence). The CDR3 region is CASRGTSVAGELFF. CDR3 nucleotides: TGTGCCAGTAGGGGGACTAGCGTTGCCGGGGAGCTGTTTTTT.

V and J are TRBV28 and TRBJ1-5; tentative D call: TRBD1 (5 bases). CDR3 length: 15 residues. CDR1 is MDHEN, CDR2 SYDVKM, per germline. V dropped 5 bases and J dropped 6 bases, with 17 bases sitting between them. CDR3 sequence: CASSLQGGGSQPQHF. The CDR3 DNA follows: TGTGCCAGCAGTCTCCAGGGAGGAGGGAGTCAGCCCCAGCATTTT.